The next 8 T cell receptor beta chains were all read from a single sample in a study of T-cell memory formation after mild COVID-19. One entry per CDR3 protein results from TCRdb running MiXCR on the 5' RACE reads. The sample has a few hundred thousand distinct CDR3 sequences; 15% to 20% are singletons. Material: PBMCs or a T cell subset sorted from them (not recorded which). These receptors were collected from a young man who had mild COVID-19 (a few samples of this study predate the infection). Cell type and time point are not known.

The V call is TRBV2, the J call TRBJ2-7; the D is unclear. The CDR3 extends over 12 amino acids. Germline V CDR1 and CDR2: SNHLY, FYNNEI. With 6 bases removed from V and 5 bases from J, the gap between germline ends came to 11 bases. CDR3 nucleotides: TGTGCCAGCAGCTCCAGTGTTAACGAGCAGTACGTC. Translation gives CASSSSVNEQYV.

This clonotype was observed at least ten times. V is TRBV7-2 and J is TRBJ2-4; D is perhaps TRBD1 or TRBD2 (5 bases each). Trimming left V 1 base short and J 2 bases short, with 15 bases between. The CDR3 loop spans 17 amino acids. Germline CDR1 SGHTA, CDR2 FQGNSA. The CDR3, as DNA: TGTGCCAGCAGCTTAGAATTTCCAGGGAGTACCAAAAACATTCAGTACTTC. Encoded protein: CASSLEFPGSTKNIQYF.

The chain is built from TRBV20-1 and TRBJ1-5; TRBD1 matches 7 bases. The trim removed 6 bases at V and 7 bases at J, leaving 12 bases unmatched. The CDR3 runs to 14 residues. Germline V gives CDR1 DFQATT, CDR2 SNEGSKA (reference sequence). CDR3: CSAQRGQISQPQHF. The CDR3 DNA sequence: TGCAGTGCCCAGAGGGGACAGATAAGCCAGCCCCAGCATTTT.

This clonotype was detected only a few times. The chain uses TRBV18 and TRBJ2-7; 10 bases are shared with TRBD1. In germline, CDR1 is KGHSH, CDR2 LQKENI. The CDR3 has 16 amino acids. The ends lost 6 bases at V and 6 bases at J; junction bases unmatched: 14. CDR3 coding DNA: TGTGCCAGCTCCCCAACAGGGACAGGGGATATCCCCGAGCAGTACGTC. This sequence encodes CASSPTGTGDIPEQYV.

There are many counts of this clonotype. The chain carries TRBV24-1 and TRBJ2-1, with D unclear. Germline V CDR1 and CDR2: KGHDR, SFDVKD. This CDR3 region has 15 residues. The V gene lost 2 bases and the J gene lost 5 bases, with 12 bases spanning the gap. In DNA form, the CDR3 reads TGTGCCACCAGTGATTATGGCTCAGCTAACAATGAGCAGTTCTTC. Amino acids: CATSDYGSANNEQFF.

In its sample, this clonotype was seen once. The CDR3 DNA sequence: TGTGCCAGCAGCTTAGACTACGGGGGACCCTACGAGCAGTACTTC. Encoded protein: CASSLDYGGPYEQYF. The chain employs TRBV7-2 and TRBJ2-7; D may be TRBD2 (6 bases). CDR1 is SGHTA and CDR2 is FQGNSA in the germline V gene. Trimming removed 1 base at V and 2 bases at J, with 12 bases between. This CDR3 region has 15 residues.

In this sample, this clonotype turned up many times. The rearrangement uses TRBV5-1 and TRBJ2-6; a weak D match, TRBD2 (5 bases). Germline V CDR1 and CDR2: SGHRS, YFSETQ. V was shortened by 3 bases and J by 12 bases, with 13 bases between the two germline ends. The CDR3 length is 13 residues. This CDR3 reads CASSSSFGSVLTF. CDR3 nucleotide sequence: TGCGCCAGCAGCTCGTCCTTTGGGAGCGTCCTGACTTTC.

This chain connects TRBV5-6 to TRBJ2-5, with 12 positions matching TRBD2. V shed 9 bases, J shed 3 bases, and the junction held 6 bases outside the gene matches. Looked up from germline, CDR1 is SGHDT and CDR2 is YYEEEE. The CDR3 runs 14 residues. The CDR3 protein is CATSRLAGEETQYF. CDR3 nucleotide sequence: TGTGCCACCTCCCGACTAGCGGGGGAAGAGACCCAGTACTTC. Full variable domain (rest looked up from reference TRBV5-6 and TRBJ2-5): DAGVTQSPTHLIKTRGQQVTLRCSPKSGHDTVSWYQQALGQGPQFIFQYYEEEERQRGNFPDRFSGHQFPNYSSELNVNALLLGDSALYLCATSRLAGEETQYFGPGTRLLVL.